These 23 T cell receptor beta chains came from one sample sequenced in a study of blood T cell repertoires in COVID-19. Sequencing was performed with immunoSEQ multiplex PCR; in TCRdb, only in-frame clones are kept and a portion is missing. The sample consists of over 200,000 clones, roughly 90% of them appearing once. Source material: peripheral blood. Source of these receptors: a woman aged 60-75 years with acute or convalescent COVID-19.

V and J are TRBV5-6 and TRBJ1-1; D remains ambiguous. Trimming took 4 bases from V and 3 from J, leaving 13 bases between them. Per germline, CDR1 SGHDT and CDR2 YYEEEE. The CDR3 contains 14 residues. CDR3: CASSPGRGYTEAFF. Here the CDR3 DNA reads TGTGCCAGCAGCCCAGGAAGAGGGTACACTGAAGCTTTCTTT.

The chain combines TRBV15 with TRBJ2-7; TRBD2 matches at 7 bases. Unmatched junction bases numbered 14, after V lost 5 bases and J lost 7 bases. CDR1 is LNHNV and CDR2 is YYDKDF in the germline V gene (reference sequence). CDR3 length: 15 amino acids. The CDR3 bases are TGTGCCACCAGCTTCTCTGCTAGCGGAACGGGGGAGCAGTACTTC. Translated, it gives CATSFSASGTGEQYF.

The chain carries TRBV12-1 and TRBJ2-5; the D call of TRBD1 is as the table states it, not checked on the DNA. TRBV12-1 corresponds to a pseudogene. The CDR3 sequence is 19 residues long. The CDR3, as DNA: TGTGCCAGCAGCTGGAGGGTCATTGAACGACAGGGTCACCAAGAGACCCAGTACTTC. Protein: CASSWRVIERQGHQETQYF.

CDR3 protein: CASSLRRESYEQYF. CDR3 DNA: TGTGCCAGCAGCCTACGGAGGGAATCCTACGAGCAGTACTTC. J is TRBJ2-7 and V is TRBV9; D is possibly TRBD2 (6 bases). Germline CDR1 reads SGDLS; CDR2 reads YYNGEE. This CDR3 contains 14 residues. V was cut by 4 bases and J by 1 base, with 12 bases left in between.

The chain has TRBV30 and TRBJ2-5; 7 positions agree with TRBD1. This CDR3 is built from 13 residues. V lost 2 bases to trimming and J lost 5 bases; unmatched junction nucleotides: 5. Germline assignment: CDR1 GTSNPN and CDR2 SVGIG (reference sequence). For the CDR3, the DNA is TGTGCCTGGAGTAGGGACAGACAGGAGACCCAGTACTTC. Amino acid sequence: CAWSRDRQETQYF.

V usage is TRBV30 and J usage is TRBJ1-2; possible D gene TRBD1, 5 bases. This CDR3 comprises 14 residues. CDR1 is GTSNPN and CDR2 is SVGIG in the germline V gene (reference sequence). Trimming stripped 3 bases from V and 0 bases from J, with 11 bases between. The CDR3 nucleotides are TGTGCCTGGAGCCTCGACAGAGCTAACTATGGCTACACCTTC. Translated, it gives CAWSLDRANYGYTF.

The chain employs TRBV29-1 and TRBJ1-2; TRBD1 is a possible D gene (5 bases). Germline values: CDR1 SQVTM, CDR2 ANQGSEA. Between the trimmed V and J ends, which lost 8 bases and 6 bases, there was a span of 13 bases. CDR3 size: 11 residues. The CDR3 DNA reads TGCAGCCCCTATCGGGGGGATGGCTACACCTTC. Its translation: CSPYRGDGYTF. Combining the CDR3 with reference TRBV29-1 and TRBJ1-2 gives the whole variable domain SAVISQKPSRDICQRGTSLTIQCQVDSQVTMMFWYRQQPGQSLTLIATANQGSEATYESGFVIDKFPISRPNLTFSTLTVSNMSPEDSSIYLCSPYRGDGYTFGSGTRLTVV.

V usage is TRBV14 and J usage is TRBJ2-3, with D perhaps matching TRBD1 (6 bases). Germline V gives CDR1 SGHDN, CDR2 FVKESK. The CDR3 extends over 18 amino acids. Trimming cost V 1 base and J 4 bases, with 21 bases left between them. Here the CDR3 DNA reads TGTGCCAGCAGCCAAGTAATCCTCCGGGCAGGGGTGGCAGATACGCAGTATTTT. Translation: CASSQVILRAGVADTQYF.

The chain has TRBV7-3 and TRBJ1-3, with 7 bases identical to TRBD1. Per germline, CDR1 SGHTA and CDR2 FQGTGA. V was clipped by 5 bases and J by 2 bases; unmatched bases: 9. The CDR3 runs to 16 residues. CDR3 nucleotides: TGTGCCAGCAGCCTGGAGGGGGCGCACACTGGAAACACCATATATTTT. It translates to CASSLEGAHTGNTIYF.

CDR3 sequence reads: CASSARLAGSTDTQYF. DNA of the CDR3: TGTGCCAGCAGTGCACGTTTAGCGGGAAGCACAGATACGCAGTATTTT. The gene calls are TRBV6-1 and TRBJ2-3; 8 bases are a match to TRBD2. With 4 bases clipped from V and 0 bases from J, the junction kept 6 bases outside the gene matches. There are 16 residues in the CDR3. Germline values: CDR1 MNHNS, CDR2 SASEGT.

The chain couples TRBV30 to TRBJ2-1, with D possibly being TRBD2 (5 bases). The germline V gene encodes CDR1 GTSNPN and CDR2 SVGIG (reference sequence). The V and J ends lost 3 bases and 2 bases respectively, with 8 bases between them. This CDR3 has 13 residues. The CDR3 reads CAWRADPYNEQFF. The CDR3 DNA reads TGTGCCTGGAGAGCGGACCCCTACAATGAGCAGTTCTTC.

The genes are TRBV19 and TRBJ1-2; D gene ambiguous. V dropped 3 bases and J dropped 5 bases, with 10 bases sitting between them. The CDR3 has 13 amino acids. Germline CDR1 LNHDA, CDR2 SQIVND (reference sequence). CDR3 loop: CASSMGSFYGYTF. The CDR3 bases are TGTGCCAGTAGTATGGGGAGTTTTTATGGCTACACCTTC.

The chain is built from TRBV14 and TRBJ1-6, with D unresolved. Germline V CDR1 and CDR2: SGHDN, FVKESK. The length of the CDR3 is 13 residues. V lost 4 bases and J 9 bases, leaving 10 bases between the germline ends. This CDR3 reads CASSPDSSSPLHF. The CDR3 DNA reads TGTGCCAGCAGCCCGGACTCGAGTTCACCCCTCCACTTT.

As DNA, the CDR3 is TGTGCCAGCAGGAACTTCGGAGGGTTGGGTGGAAACACCATATATTTT. Amino acids: CASRNFGGLGGNTIYF. J is TRBJ1-3 and V is TRBV28; no clear D gene. The CDR3 runs 16 residues. The V end was cut by 6 bases, the J end by 3 bases, with 18 bases between. The V gene's germline CDR1 is MDHEN and CDR2 SYDVKM.

The chain uses TRBV5-6 and TRBJ1-1, with D possibly TRBD1 on 5 matching bases. The V and J ends lost 0 bases and 1 base respectively, with 16 bases between them. Germline CDR1 and CDR2: SGHDT and YYEEEE. The CDR3 totals 17 residues. The DNA of the CDR3 is TGTGCCAGCAGCTTGGTTCTCTCCACTCAGGGGAACACTGAAGCTTTCTTT. Protein product: CASSLVLSTQGNTEAFF.

V and J are TRBV19 and TRBJ2-2; D is possibly TRBD1 (7 bases). The CDR3 is 13 residues long. The V end was cut by 4 bases, the J end by 9 bases, with 12 bases between. Germline V gives CDR1 LNHDA, CDR2 SQIVND (reference sequence). The CDR3 DNA reads as TGTGCCAGTAGTACGCGGGACAGAAGGGAGCTGTTTTTT. Amino acid sequence: CASSTRDRRELFF.

This clone was found a few times. This chain links TRBV7-2 with TRBJ1-4; TRBD1 matches 7 bases. The junction had 3 bases not matched to a gene; V was cut back by 2 bases and J by 3 bases. Per germline, CDR1 SGHTA and CDR2 FQGNSA. The CDR3 runs 15 residues. The CDR3 DNA reads TGTGCCAGCAGCTTATCAGGGGGAGCTAATGAAAAACTGTTTTTT. This translates into CASSLSGGANEKLFF.

CDR3 residues: CASSPRGTRDTHEQYF. In DNA, the CDR3 is TGTGCCAGCAGCCCCAGGGGGACTAGGGACACCCACGAGCAGTACTTC. The V call is TRBV7-9, the J call TRBJ2-7; maybe TRBD2 (8 bases). In germline, CDR1 is SEHNR, CDR2 FQNEAQ (reference sequence). Deletions cut 5 bases from V and 5 bases from J, with 22 bases between. This CDR3 has 16 residues.

J is TRBJ1-2 and V is TRBV5-1, with D possibly matching TRBD1 (6 bases). The CDR3 covers 14 residues. V gave up 4 bases and J gave up 8 bases, with 18 bases separating them. Germline CDR1 SGHRS, CDR2 YFSETQ. The CDR3 DNA reads as TGCGCCAGCAGCCCATCCGGGACAAGCACCGGCTACACCTTC. This sequence encodes CASSPSGTSTGYTF.

The J gene is TRBJ1-2, the V gene TRBV5-1; 8 bases match TRBD1. Losses at the gene ends were 4 bases for V and 6 bases for J; bases not matched to a gene: 5. CDR1 SGHRS and CDR2 YFSETQ come from the germline V gene. The CDR3 runs to 13 residues. CDR3 sequence reads: CASSLGQGHGYTF. CDR3 DNA: TGCGCCAGCAGCCTAGGACAGGGTCATGGCTACACCTTC.

This rearrangement joins TRBV30 to TRBJ1-1; D is unclear. Germline values: CDR1 GTSNPN, CDR2 SVGIG (reference sequence). The V end lost 4 bases, the J end lost 10 bases, and 19 bases lay between the germline ends. The length of the CDR3 is 13 residues. The CDR3 region is CAWTLYGLPGAFF. DNA of the CDR3: TGTGCCTGGACCTTGTACGGACTGCCGGGAGCTTTCTTT.

The V call is TRBV6-2 or TRBV6-3, the J call TRBJ2-7, with D possibly TRBD1 on 6 matching bases. The CDR3 covers 16 residues. Germline V CDR1 and CDR2: MNHEY, SVGEGT. The V end was cut by 4 bases, the J end by 0 bases, with 16 bases between. CDR3 region: CASSSNRQASSYEQYF. DNA for the CDR3: TGTGCCAGCAGTTCCAATCGACAGGCCAGCTCCTACGAGCAGTACTTC.

The gene calls are TRBV14 and TRBJ2-5; 8 bases agree with TRBD2. Germline V gives CDR1 SGHDN, CDR2 FVKESK. The length of the CDR3 is 16 residues. V trimming: 0 bases; J trimming: 6 bases; junction bases outside the gene matches: 9. In DNA, the CDR3 is TGTGCCAGCAGCCAAGATGTGTTAGCGGGGTGGCAGACCCAGTACTTC. Encoded protein: CASSQDVLAGWQTQYF.